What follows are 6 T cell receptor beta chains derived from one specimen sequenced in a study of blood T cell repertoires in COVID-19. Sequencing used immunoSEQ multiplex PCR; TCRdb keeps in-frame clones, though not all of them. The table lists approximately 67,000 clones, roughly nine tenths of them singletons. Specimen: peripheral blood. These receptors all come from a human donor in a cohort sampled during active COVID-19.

CDR3 DNA: TGTGCCAGCAGCCTAGGGACAGGGGAGTACGCTTTCTTT. Protein product: CASSLGTGEYAFF. This chain uses TRBV7-2 with TRBJ1-1, with 10 positions matching TRBD1. V lost 5 bases, J lost 11 bases, and 8 bases stayed unmatched. Germline assignment: CDR1 SGHTA and CDR2 FQGNSA. The CDR3 runs to 13 residues.

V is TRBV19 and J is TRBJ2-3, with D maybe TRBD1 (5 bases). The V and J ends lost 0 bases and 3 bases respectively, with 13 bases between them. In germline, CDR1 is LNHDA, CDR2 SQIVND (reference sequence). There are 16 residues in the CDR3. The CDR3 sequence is CASSIDRVAGTDTQYF. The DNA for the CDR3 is TGTGCCAGTAGTATAGACAGGGTGGCAGGGACAGATACGCAGTATTTT.

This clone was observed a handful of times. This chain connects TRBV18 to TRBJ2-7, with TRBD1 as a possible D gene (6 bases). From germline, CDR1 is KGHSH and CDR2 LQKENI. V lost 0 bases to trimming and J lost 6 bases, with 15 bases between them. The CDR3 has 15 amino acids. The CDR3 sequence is CASSPPGVRGFEQYF. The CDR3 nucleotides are TGTGCCAGCTCACCACCAGGCGTCAGGGGCTTCGAGCAGTACTTC.

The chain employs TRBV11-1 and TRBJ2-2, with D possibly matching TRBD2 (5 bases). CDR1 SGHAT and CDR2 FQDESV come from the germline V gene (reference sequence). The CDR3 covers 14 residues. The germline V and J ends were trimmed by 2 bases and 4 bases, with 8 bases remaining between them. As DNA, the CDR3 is TGTGCCAGCAGCTTAATCCGGGGCACCGGGGAGCTGTTTTTT. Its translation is CASSLIRGTGELFF.

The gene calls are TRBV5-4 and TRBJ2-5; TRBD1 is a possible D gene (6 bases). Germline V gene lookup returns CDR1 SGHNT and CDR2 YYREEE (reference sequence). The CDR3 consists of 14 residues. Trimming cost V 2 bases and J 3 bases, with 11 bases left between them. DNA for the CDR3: TGTGCCAGCAGCTTCCGGGACACTAAAGAGACCCAGTACTTC. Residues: CASSFRDTKETQYF.

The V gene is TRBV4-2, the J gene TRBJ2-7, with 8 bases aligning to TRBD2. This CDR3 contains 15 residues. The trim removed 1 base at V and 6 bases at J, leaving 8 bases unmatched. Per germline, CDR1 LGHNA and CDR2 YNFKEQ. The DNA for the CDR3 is TGTGCCAGCAGCCAAGCCCGCCGGGGGGGGCTCGAGCAGTACTTC. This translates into CASSQARRGGLEQYF.